This paragraph reports one TCR beta chain. Its matching antigen is unknown. V was cut by 6 bases and J by 3 bases, with 17 bases left in between. CDR3 size: 15 residues. Germline V gene data show CDR1 as MNHNS and CDR2 as SASEGT. Library construction for TCR beta used iRepertoire HTBI primers and Arm-PCR of CDR3 regions. TCRdb reprocessed the multiplex PCR reads via MiXCR and lists one record per CDR3 protein. The sample has about 350,000 distinct CDR3 sequences; about a sixth are singletons. Time point in this sample: newly diagnosed GD, antithyroid drugs for less than 3 months. Generation of the TCR library employed RNA extracted from PBMCs. The sample belongs to a study of regulatory T cells in long-lasting Graves disease. Regarding the study as a whole: Those with persistent disease had in common more public clonotypes (more than 2,500) than new patients (about 970).

The sample also formed part of further work on T cells in Graves' hyperthyroidism and ophthalmopathy.

The sequence came from a man between 35 and 55 years old with Graves disease. The chain links TRBV6-1 to TRBJ1-2, with D hard to call. The source material was peripheral blood mononuclear cells (PBMCs), sampled at new diagnosis, from a patient treated with antithyroid drugs. The CDR3 loop is CASRPLTKTDYGYTF. The CDR3 nucleotides read TGTGCCAGCAGACCTCTGACGAAAACGGACTATGGCTACACCTTC.